Below, 30 T cell receptor beta chains from the same sample are listed, as sequenced in a study of CD8+ T cells in alopecia areata. TCR sequencing used cDNA made by reverse transcription of extracted RNA. Libraries were prepared by immunoSEQ multiplex PCR; TCRdb keeps only in-frame clonotypes and omits some of them. The sample includes roughly 120,000 clones, about 61% of them seen just once. The material sequenced was CD4+ T cells sorted from blood. The source is a human donor in good health.

This clone was counted a few times. V usage is TRBV29-1 and J usage is TRBJ1-2, with D perhaps TRBD1 (5 bases). From germline, CDR1 is SQVTM and CDR2 ANQGSEA. The germline V and J ends were trimmed by 6 bases and 2 bases, with 13 bases remaining between them. The CDR3 is made up of 13 amino acids. CDR3 sequence (DNA): TGCAGCGTCGAGGGCAGGGAAAACTATGGCTACACCTTC. Amino acids: CSVEGRENYGYTF. Based on the CDR3 plus reference TRBV29-1 and TRBJ1-2, the full variable domain is SAVISQKPSRDICQRGTSLTIQCQVDSQVTMMFWYRQQPGQSLTLIATANQGSEATYESGFVIDKFPISRPNLTFSTLTVSNMSPEDSSIYLCSVEGRENYGYTFGSGTRLTVV.

The V call is TRBV10-2, the J call TRBJ2-7; a weak D match, TRBD1 (6 bases). The CDR3 is 14 residues long. Trimming took off 3 bases at V and 2 bases at J, with 11 bases between the two ends. Germline V CDR1 and CDR2: WSHSY, SAAADI. The CDR3 DNA reads as TGCGCCAGCAGTGACAACAGGGCCGCCTACGAGCAGTACTTC. Translation gives CASSDNRAAYEQYF.

Concerning this clone itself: At one end, the junction sequence differs from germline, possibly due to a read error. CDR3 DNA sequence: TGTGCCAGCAGTCCCGGGCGGGCCACCTATCGCTACACCTTC. This translates into CASSPGRATYRYTF. The chain combines TRBV27 with TRBJ1-2; D unresolved. Germline-derived CDR1 and CDR2 are MNHEY and SMNVEV (reference sequence). This CDR3 region has 14 residues.

The chain combines TRBV6-1 with TRBJ1-1; maybe TRBD1 (6 bases). The V end lost 3 bases, the J end lost 6 bases, and 14 bases lay between the germline ends. There are 14 residues in the CDR3. Germline V gives CDR1 MNHNS, CDR2 SASEGT. CDR3 amino acids: CASSDRGAVAEAFF. CDR3 nucleotides: TGTGCCAGCAGTGACAGGGGAGCGGTGGCTGAAGCTTTCTTT.

The chain employs TRBV5-1 and TRBJ1-1, with unresolved D. Trimming shortened V by 3 bases and J by 4 bases, and 16 bases separated the two germline ends. Germline V gene lookup returns CDR1 SGHRS and CDR2 YFSETQ. This CDR3 is 15 amino acids long. In DNA form, the CDR3 reads TGCGCCAGCAGCTCGAACCGGGCCGTGAGCACTGAAGCTTTCTTT. Its protein is CASSSNRAVSTEAFF.

The chain carries TRBV2 and TRBJ1-2; D remains ambiguous. The germline gives CDR1 SNHLY, CDR2 FYNNEI. Trimming took 7 bases from V and 4 from J, leaving 19 bases between them. CDR3 size: 15 residues. The CDR3 sequence is CASTQEEARRYGYTF. The CDR3 region has the DNA TGTGCCAGCACCCAAGAGGAGGCCCGACGCTATGGCTACACCTTC.

This clone was seen at least ten times. The chain is built from TRBV4-1 and TRBJ2-3; 8 positions match TRBD2. J was trimmed by 5 bases and V by 4 bases; bases with no gene match: 8. Per the germline V gene, CDR1 is MGHRA and CDR2 is YSYEKL. CDR3 size: 15 residues. The CDR3 loop reads CASSPTGGPQDTQYF. For the CDR3, the DNA is TGCGCCAGCAGCCCGACGGGGGGGCCCCAAGATACGCAGTATTTT.

This clone was recorded once. Written as DNA, the CDR3 is TGTGCCAGCAGGGATCAAGAGGGACAGGGTTATTCACCCCTCCACTTT. It encodes CASRDQEGQGYSPLHF. This chain connects TRBV2 to TRBJ1-6; 9 bases align to TRBD1. V dropped 6 bases and J dropped 8; count of bases not matched to a gene: 11. Germline V lookup: CDR1 SNHLY, CDR2 FYNNEI. The CDR3 loop spans 16 amino acids.

This CDR3 reads CASSQVGLSETQYF. In nucleotides, the CDR3 is TGCGCCAGCAGCCAAGTGGGCCTCAGTGAGACCCAGTACTTC. The chain has TRBV4-1 and TRBJ2-5; D is ambiguous. Trimming took 1 base from V and 5 from J, leaving 11 bases between them. Germline loops: CDR1 MGHRA, CDR2 YSYEKL. The length of the CDR3 is 14 residues.

The CDR3 loop is CSAGDSSGGYTF. The CDR3 DNA is TGCAGCGCAGGGGATTCATCGGGGGGCTACACCTTC. The rearrangement uses TRBV29-1 and TRBJ1-2; a weak D match, TRBD1 (6 bases). From germline, CDR1 is SQVTM and CDR2 ANQGSEA. V lost 7 bases and J 8 bases, leaving 17 bases between the germline ends. There are 12 residues in the CDR3.

The rearrangement uses TRBV15 and TRBJ2-3; no clear D. Deletions cut 2 bases from V and 0 bases from J, with 12 bases between. Germline CDR1 and CDR2: LNHNV and YYDKDF (reference sequence). CDR3 size: 16 residues. The CDR3 bases are TGTGCCACCAGCAGAACCCCATCGACTAGCACAGATACGCAGTATTTT. Amino acid sequence: CATSRTPSTSTDTQYF.

V gene TRBV5-1 combines with J gene TRBJ2-3; TRBD1 aligns across 9 bases. The V and J ends lost 4 bases and 7 bases, in that order; junction bases with no gene match: 7. Germline V CDR1 and CDR2: SGHRS, YFSETQ. The CDR3 is made up of 14 amino acids. CDR3 bases: TGCGCCAGCAGCCCAGGGACAGGGAAAAATACGCAGTATTTT. This sequence encodes CASSPGTGKNTQYF.

V gene TRBV30 combines with J gene TRBJ2-1; D may correspond to TRBD1 or TRBD2 (6 bases each). Germline CDR1 is GTSNPN and CDR2 is SVGIG (reference sequence). V was clipped by 2 bases and J by 6 bases, with 8 bases between them. The length of the CDR3 is 12 residues. In DNA, the CDR3 is TGTGCCTGGAGTAAGGGGGGCAATGAGCAGTTCTTC. Encoded protein: CAWSKGGNEQFF.

This clone turned up a few times. V gene TRBV6-6 combines with J gene TRBJ2-4; 9 positions match TRBD1. The germline V gene has CDR1 MNHNY and CDR2 SVGAGI (reference sequence). The CDR3 extends over 15 amino acids. J gave up 6 bases and V 6 bases, and 9 bases lay outside the gene matches. This CDR3 is CASRPDRGSINIQYF. CDR3 bases: TGTGCCAGCAGACCCGACAGGGGGTCGATAAACATTCAGTACTTC.

V usage is TRBV7-6 and J usage is TRBJ2-6; tentatively, D is TRBD1 (5 bases). Trimming removed 5 bases from V and 0 bases from J, with 14 bases in between. The germline gives CDR1 SGHVS, CDR2 FNYEAQ. The CDR3 is 17 residues long. The DNA for the CDR3 is TGTGCCAGCAGCCCAGCCTACAGGACCTCTGGGGCCAACGTCCTGACTTTC. Protein product: CASSPAYRTSGANVLTF.

V gene TRBV2 combines with J gene TRBJ2-5; D is unclear. Trimming removed 6 bases at V and 2 bases at J, with 4 bases between. Germline V lookup: CDR1 SNHLY, CDR2 FYNNEI. The CDR3 is made up of 11 amino acids. CDR3 DNA sequence: TGTGCCAGCAGCCAACAAGAGACCCAGTACTTC. Translation: CASSQQETQYF.

This clone came up a few times. The gene calls are TRBV13 and TRBJ2-3; D is unresolved. The CDR3 contains 15 residues. Germline lookup yields CDR1 PRHDT and CDR2 FYEKMQ (reference sequence). Trimming pared 5 bases from V and 1 base from J, leaving 13 bases between. CDR3 nucleotide sequence: TGTGCCAGCAGCCCCGGAGTGTCGCGCACAGATACGCAGTATTTT. As protein: CASSPGVSRTDTQYF.

The V call is TRBV9, the J call TRBJ1-1; the D is unclear. The CDR3 loop spans 13 amino acids. Germline CDR1 reads SGDLS; CDR2 reads YYNGEE. Trimming left V 0 bases short and J 2 bases short, with 5 bases between. CDR3 protein: CASSVESNTEAFF. The CDR3, as DNA: TGTGCCAGCAGCGTAGAGTCTAACACTGAAGCTTTCTTT.

The chain joins TRBV19 to TRBJ1-5; 7 bases line up with TRBD1. Germline V gene sequence: CDR1 LNHDA, CDR2 SQIVND (reference sequence). The CDR3 runs 16 residues. The V gene end was trimmed by 5 bases and the J gene end by 0 bases; junction bases not matched to a gene: 7. Written as DNA, the CDR3 is TGTGCCAGTAGTCCCAGACAGGGCGATAGCAATCAGCCCCAGCATTTT. It yields the protein CASSPRQGDSNQPQHF.

The gene calls are TRBV4-1 and TRBJ1-5; D uncertain. Trimming pared 2 bases from V and 0 bases from J, leaving 14 bases between. There are 17 residues in the CDR3. CDR1 is MGHRA and CDR2 is YSYEKL in the germline V gene. The CDR3, as DNA: TGCGCCAGCAGCCAACTCCCCAGTCGAAATAGCAATCAGCCCCAGCATTTT. It encodes CASSQLPSRNSNQPQHF.

The chain has TRBV30 and TRBJ2-1, with D perhaps matching TRBD1 (6 bases). Germline CDR1 GTSNPN, CDR2 SVGIG (reference sequence). V was pared by 2 bases and J by 6 bases, with 23 bases between. The CDR3 is made up of 17 amino acids. The CDR3 here is CAWSRQALSVVGNEQFF. CDR3 DNA: TGTGCCTGGAGTCGACAGGCCCTCTCGGTAGTAGGCAATGAGCAGTTCTTC.

The rearrangement joins TRBV9 to TRBJ2-3; D perhaps matches TRBD1 (6 bases). Germline values: CDR1 SGDLS, CDR2 YYNGEE. Trimming took 0 bases from V and 4 from J, leaving 15 bases between them. CDR3 length: 16 residues. The CDR3: CASSVVQGLSADTQYF. As DNA, the CDR3 is TGTGCCAGCAGCGTAGTTCAGGGGCTCTCGGCAGATACGCAGTATTTT.

This chain uses TRBV29-1 with TRBJ2-3; TRBD2 aligns across 13 bases. This CDR3 contains 15 residues. Trimming took 1 base from V and 8 from J; bases not matched to a gene: 6. Germline CDR1 is SQVTM and CDR2 is ANQGSEA. The CDR3 coding sequence is TGCAGCGTTGAAGTGACTAGCGGGGGGCCCGCTACGCAGTATTTT. Translating gives CSVEVTSGGPATQYF.

The rearrangement uses TRBV4-2 and TRBJ2-1, with 9 bases matching TRBD1. Germline CDR1 is LGHNA and CDR2 is YNFKEQ. V was clipped by 4 bases and J by 3 bases; unmatched bases: 1. This CDR3 spans 14 amino acids. CDR3 bases: TGTGCCAGCAGCCCGGGACAGGGCTACAATGAGCAGTTCTTC. It is translated as CASSPGQGYNEQFF.

J is TRBJ1-3 and V is TRBV6-5; a weak D match, TRBD1 (5 bases). Germline V lookup: CDR1 MNHEY, CDR2 SVGAGI. The V end lost 6 bases, the J end lost 0 bases, and 9 bases lay between the germline ends. This CDR3 has 14 amino acids. The CDR3 nucleotides are TGTGCCAGCAGCCCGGACAACTCTGGAAACACCATATATTTT. Residues: CASSPDNSGNTIYF.

A few counts support this clone. J is TRBJ2-6 and V is TRBV30; D might be TRBD1 (5 bases). The length of the CDR3 is 15 residues. Germline V gene lookup returns CDR1 GTSNPN and CDR2 SVGIG (reference sequence). The V and J ends lost 2 bases and 4 bases respectively, with 12 bases between them. The CDR3 coding sequence is TGTGCCTGGAGTCTGAAGGGGTCCGGGGCCAACGTCCTGACTTTC. Its protein is CAWSLKGSGANVLTF.

This clone was observed once. V gene TRBV5-4 combines with J gene TRBJ1-1; 12 bases map to TRBD1. The CDR3 is made up of 15 amino acids. Germline trimming cut 4 bases from V and 5 bases from J; bases unmatched to any gene: 6. The germline V gene encodes CDR1 SGHNT and CDR2 YYREEE (reference sequence). The CDR3 is CASSPGQGAYTEAFF. The CDR3 DNA is TGTGCCAGCAGCCCGGGACAGGGGGCTTATACTGAAGCTTTCTTT.

The J gene is TRBJ2-5, the V gene TRBV5-1, with a weak D call TRBD1 (6 bases). The V and J ends lost 6 bases and 1 base respectively, with 13 bases between them. CDR1 and CDR2 from the germline V gene are SGHRS and YFSETQ. The CDR3 length is 14 residues. The CDR3 DNA reads TGCGCCAGCACCCGTGAGACAGGCCAAGAGACCCAGTACTTC. Protein: CASTRETGQETQYF.

J is TRBJ2-1 and V is TRBV25-1; 8 bases agree with TRBD1. Germline CDR1 MGHDK, CDR2 SYGVNS. V lost 2 bases, J lost 5 bases, and 2 bases stayed unmatched. The CDR3 spans 14 residues. The CDR3 region is CASSEGQGNNEQFF. Here the CDR3 DNA reads TGTGCCAGCAGTGAAGGACAGGGAAACAATGAGCAGTTCTTC.

CDR3 region: CACELRDRDQETQYF. DNA of the CDR3: TGTGCCTGTGAACTCCGGGACCGAGACCAAGAGACCCAGTACTTC. This chain connects TRBV30 to TRBJ2-5; D possibly uses TRBD1 or TRBD2 (5 bases each). Germline-derived CDR1 and CDR2 are GTSNPN and SVGIG (reference sequence). CDR3 length equals 15 residues. V lost 6 bases, J lost 0 bases, and 17 bases lay in between.